Below, 6 T cell receptor beta chains from the same sample are listed, as sequenced in a study of blood T cell repertoires in COVID-19. Here immunoSEQ multiplex PCR was the method, and the copy in TCRdb shows in-frame clones only, minus some. The sample has 200,000 to 300,000 clones, 82% seen once. The sample was peripheral blood. These receptors were collected from a woman aged 55-75 years with active or convalescent COVID-19.

The chain couples TRBV10-1 to TRBJ2-3, with D perhaps TRBD2 (5 bases). V lost 3 bases to trimming and J lost 4 bases, with 17 bases between them. Germline CDR1 WNHNN, CDR2 SYGVQD (reference sequence). The CDR3 covers 16 residues. The CDR3 region has the DNA TGCGCCAGCAGTGACCCTGGGAGCGCGTATCCAGATACGCAGTATTTT. It is translated as CASSDPGSAYPDTQYF.

The chain recombines TRBV7-2 with TRBJ1-3; 9 bases map to TRBD1. The germline V gene has CDR1 SGHTA and CDR2 FQGNSA. After removal of 4 bases from V and 4 bases from J, the junction contained 5 bases not matched to a gene. The CDR3 is 15 residues long. The CDR3 DNA sequence: TGTGCCAGCAGCTCTCACAGGGGGCGCGGAAACACCATATATTTT. Encoded protein: CASSSHRGRGNTIYF.

In nucleotides, the CDR3 is TGTGCCAGCAGCCTCCGACAGGGAGGTTCACCCCTCCACTTT. It specifies CASSLRQGGSPLHF. The genes are TRBV3-1 (or the pseudogene TRBV3-2) and TRBJ1-6; 7 bases are shared with TRBD1. The CDR3 length is 14 residues. The germline CDR1 and CDR2 sequences are LGHDT and YNNKEL (reference sequence). Unmatched junction bases numbered 6, after V lost 4 bases and J lost 9 bases.

In this sample, this clone turned up a few times. This rearrangement joins TRBV25-1 to TRBJ1-6; D possibly corresponds to TRBD1 (5 bases). V was cut by 4 bases and J by 7 bases, with 14 bases left in between. The germline CDR1 and CDR2 sequences are MGHDK and SYGVNS. There are 15 residues in the CDR3. CDR3 nucleotides: TGTGCCAGCAGTGGAAACCGACAGCCAAATTCACCCCTCCACTTT. Its protein product is CASSGNRQPNSPLHF.

This clone was seen a handful of times. This chain joins TRBV19 and TRBJ2-1, with D tentatively TRBD2 (5 bases). Germline V gene lookup returns CDR1 LNHDA and CDR2 SQIVND (reference sequence). The CDR3 is made up of 15 amino acids. Trimming removed 4 bases at V and 9 bases at J, with 19 bases between. Here the CDR3 DNA reads TGTGCCAGTAGTAGGGAGACTGCCGTTGGTGGTGAGCAGTTCTTC. It specifies CASSRETAVGGEQFF.

This clone was counted once. The J gene is TRBJ1-1, the V gene TRBV18, with 8 bases fitting TRBD1. This CDR3 has 14 residues. The V gene end was trimmed by 4 bases and the J gene end by 5 bases; junction bases not matched to a gene: 6. Germline CDR1 is KGHSH and CDR2 is LQKENI. CDR3 coding DNA: TGTGCCAGCTCACTTGGACAGGGCGAAACTGAAGCTTTCTTT. This encodes CASSLGQGETEAFF.